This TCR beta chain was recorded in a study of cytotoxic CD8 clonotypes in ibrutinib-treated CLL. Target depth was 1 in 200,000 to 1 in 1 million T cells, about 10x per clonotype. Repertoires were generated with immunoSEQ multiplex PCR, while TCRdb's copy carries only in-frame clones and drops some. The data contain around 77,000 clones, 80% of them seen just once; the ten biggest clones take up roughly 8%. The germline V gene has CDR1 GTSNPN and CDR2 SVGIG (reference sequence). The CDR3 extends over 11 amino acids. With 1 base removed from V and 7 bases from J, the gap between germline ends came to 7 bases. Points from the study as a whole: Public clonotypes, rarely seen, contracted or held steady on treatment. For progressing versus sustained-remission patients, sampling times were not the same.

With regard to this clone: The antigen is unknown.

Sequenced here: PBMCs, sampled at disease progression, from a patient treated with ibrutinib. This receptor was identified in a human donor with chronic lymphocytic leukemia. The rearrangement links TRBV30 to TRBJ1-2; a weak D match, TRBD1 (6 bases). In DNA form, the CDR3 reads TGTGCCTGGAGTGGGGGGCCTGGCTACACCTTC. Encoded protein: CAWSGGPGYTF.